Sequencing of this T cell receptor (beta chain) was carried out in a study of T cells in Graves' hyperthyroidism and ophthalmopathy. On the study more broadly: Peripheral blood was collected at initial diagnosis, before any treatment.

Amplification targeted TCR beta CDR3 regions from RNA transcripts. During a first-round RT-PCR of the TCR CDR3, the HTBI primer set was used. TCRdb analysed the multiplex PCR reads with MiXCR anew, one entry per CDR3 protein. The repertoire holds some 270,000 distinct CDR3 sequences, with roughly an eighth as singletons. This clonotype came up many times. V gave up 3 bases and J gave up 4 bases; unmatched junction bases: 6. The CDR3 consists of 15 residues. Thyroid ultrasound, orbital computed tomography, clinical symptoms, and serum thyroxine and TRAb underpinned diagnoses. The chain combines TRBV12-3 or TRBV12-4 with TRBJ1-5; 7 nucleotides line up with TRBD1. Sequencing was done on a sample of blood. The source is a middle-aged woman with Graves' hyperthyroidism. The CDR3 loop reads CASSFEGRGNQPQHF. In DNA form, the CDR3 reads TGTGCCAGCAGTTTTGAGGGCAGGGGGAATCAGCCCCAGCATTTT.